The rows below give T cell receptor beta chains drawn from one sample of a study of blood T cells in healthy people across ages. TCRdb fed the 5' RACE reads into MiXCR, producing one record per CDR3 protein. The table has 950,000 to 1,200,000 distinct CDR3 sequences, 30% to 40% seen once. The sequencing input was blood. The source is a man aged 18 to 30 in good health. Both conserved end residues are part of each CDR3.

V gene: TRBV7-9; CDR3 length: 14; J gene: TRBJ2-1; CDR3 protein: CASGTGADYNEQFF
V gene: TRBV6-1; CDR3 length: 13; J gene: TRBJ1-1; CDR3 protein: CASSDFDNTEAFF
V gene: TRBV7-2; CDR3 length: 12; J gene: TRBJ2-7; CDR3 protein: CASTRGENEQYF
V gene: TRBV5-1; CDR3 length: 15; J gene: TRBJ2-2; CDR3 protein: CASSRGAENTGELFF
V gene: TRBV18; CDR3 length: 13; J gene: TRBJ2-3; CDR3 protein: CASSDRGDGLQYF
V gene: TRBV25-1; CDR3 length: 17; J gene: TRBJ1-5; CDR3 protein: CASSEWLGDYSKQPQHF
V gene: TRBV6-2/TRBV6-3; CDR3 length: 14; J gene: TRBJ2-3; CDR3 protein: CASRLLADPFTQYF
V gene: TRBV9; CDR3 length: 15; J gene: TRBJ1-2; CDR3 protein: CANSPDQGANYGYTF
V gene: TRBV20-1; CDR3 length: 15; J gene: TRBJ2-3; CDR3 protein: CSASPASGSTDTQYF
V gene: TRBV4-3; CDR3 length: 18; J gene: TRBJ2-1; CDR3 protein: CASSQDPLMVSSYNEQFF
V gene: TRBV14; CDR3 length: 14; J gene: TRBJ1-4; CDR3 protein: CASSQVERGEKLFF
V gene: TRBV7-3; CDR3 length: 14; J gene: TRBJ2-3; CDR3 protein: CASKRTGGSDTQYF
V gene: TRBV3-1; CDR3 length: 16; J gene: TRBJ2-2; CDR3 protein: CASSQDNVRNTGELFF
V gene: TRBV29-1; CDR3 length: 10; J gene: TRBJ1-2; CDR3 protein: CSVAHLGYTF
V gene: TRBV27; CDR3 length: 17; J gene: TRBJ2-1; CDR3 protein: CASSFIYGLRFNNEQFF
V gene: TRBV7-4; CDR3 length: 17; J gene: TRBJ2-2; CDR3 protein: CASSFYNRGINTGELFF
V gene: TRBV11-2; CDR3 length: 15; J gene: TRBJ2-2; CDR3 protein: CASSLEGSGAGELFF
V gene: TRBV10-3; CDR3 length: 13; J gene: TRBJ2-7; CDR3 protein: CAISEGDRAEQYF
V gene: TRBV4-2; CDR3 length: 15; J gene: TRBJ2-1; CDR3 protein: CASSQGYNAYNEQFF
V gene: TRBV9; CDR3 length: 15; J gene: TRBJ2-1; CDR3 protein: CASSLSSGGAGEQFF
V gene: TRBV7-9; CDR3 length: 15; J gene: TRBJ2-5; CDR3 protein: CASSLDSLFQETQYF
V gene: TRBV7-2; CDR3 length: 15; J gene: TRBJ2-2; CDR3 protein: CASSLRLSNTGELFF
V gene: TRBV20-1; CDR3 length: 13; J gene: TRBJ1-1; CDR3 protein: CSAFGRENTEAFF
V gene: TRBV5-1; CDR3 length: 15; J gene: TRBJ2-7; CDR3 protein: CASSLDYRVVNKQYF
V gene: TRBV7-9; CDR3 length: 15; J gene: TRBJ2-1; CDR3 protein: CASSAPGQFNNEQFF
V gene: TRBV5-7; CDR3 length: 15; J gene: TRBJ1-2; CDR3 protein: CASSSRDRVPNGYTF
V gene: TRBV5-6; CDR3 length: 13; J gene: TRBJ2-3; CDR3 protein: CASSARGPDTQYF
V gene: TRBV27; CDR3 length: 15; J gene: TRBJ2-7; CDR3 protein: CASNALGQGSYEQYF
V gene: TRBV5-5; CDR3 length: 12; J gene: TRBJ2-6; CDR3 protein: CASSLEGTILTF
V gene: TRBV5-1; CDR3 length: 14; J gene: TRBJ1-1; CDR3 protein: CASSLAGTEDEAFF
V gene: TRBV13; CDR3 length: 16; J gene: TRBJ2-7; CDR3 protein: CASSFTGGTESYEQYF
V gene: TRBV10-3; CDR3 length: 14; J gene: TRBJ2-5; CDR3 protein: CAISEELSQETQYF
V gene: TRBV6-5; CDR3 length: 14; J gene: TRBJ1-4; CDR3 protein: CASSPEGPNEILFF
V gene: TRBV9; CDR3 length: 17; J gene: TRBJ2-3; CDR3 protein: CASSVARAEPSTDTQYF
V gene: TRBV5-1; CDR3 length: 15; J gene: TRBJ1-2; CDR3 protein: CASSLVGQANYGYTF
V gene: TRBV5-1; CDR3 length: 16; J gene: TRBJ2-1; CDR3 protein: CASSLGGDPSYNEQFF
V gene: TRBV3-1; CDR3 length: 15; J gene: TRBJ1-2; CDR3 protein: CASTQRDGLGYGYTF